This section outlines one T cell receptor beta chain sequence together with its context. The antigen is not known. On each TCR cDNA molecule, a unique molecular identifier was present. TCRdb re-analysed the 5' RACE reads in MiXCR, keeping a single row per CDR3 protein. Of tens of thousands of distinct CDR3 sequences in the sample, 8% to 9% are singletons; the top ten hold about 15%. As for time point: sample taken at primary tumor resection. Sequencing of whole RNA from tumor, nontumor lung or frozen PBMC involved no sorting. 72 TRACERx patients with early, untreated non-small cell lung cancer donated samples. This sample is part of a study of spatial heterogeneity in lung cancer. Study information: An average of more than ten raw reads was observed per unique TCR and UMI combination.

CDR3 length: 13 residues. V trimming: 3 bases; J trimming: 8 bases; junction bases outside the gene matches: 5. Germline loops: CDR1 DFQATT, CDR2 SNEGSKA (reference sequence). Notes on the study in general: Tumor TCRs that were ubiquitous and expanded showed up in blood more at resection than follow-up.

The starting material was PBMCs, obtained at surgery. The rearrangement links TRBV20-1 to TRBJ2-1; 9 bases match TRBD2. The receptor was derived from a female donor with early-stage non-small cell lung cancer. This chain's CDR3 is CSASTTSGYEQFF. CDR3 sequence (DNA): TGCAGTGCTAGCACCACTAGCGGGTATGAGCAGTTCTTC.